Here is one TCR beta chain with its context. Its antigen is unknown. CDR1 and CDR2 from the germline V gene are MNHEY and SMNVEV (reference sequence). Between the trimmed V and J ends, which lost 8 bases and 0 bases, there was a span of 10 bases. The CDR3 is 13 residues long. The data derive from a study of T cell responses to AZD1222 COVID-19 vaccine. General study points: The sample set comprised mostly white British donors with more females, and clonal diversity was possibly underestimated.

Repertoires were generated with immunoSEQ multiplex PCR, while TCRdb's copy carries only in-frame clones and drops some. The sample has approximately 90,000 clones, roughly 87% seen once. This specimen was peripheral blood, taken on day 0 of AZD1222 vaccination. This chain connects TRBV27 to TRBJ1-1; possible D gene TRBD1, 5 bases. The sequence derives from an adult in good health. CDR3 sequence (DNA): TGTGCCAGCGGAAGGGACTTGAACACTGAAGCTTTCTTT. Its translation: CASGRDLNTEAFF.